This T cell receptor (beta chain) was identified during a study of control samples from healthy donors and cancer patients. CDR1 is MNHEY, CDR2 SVGEGT, per germline. Trimming removed 5 bases from V and 4 bases from J; junction bases left unmatched: 9. The CDR3 is 15 residues long. TCRdb's copy holds only in-frame clones and misses some; the assay was immunoSEQ multiplex PCR. The data hold some 120,000 clones, with about 88% observed a single time. This TCR came from a woman aged 70 to 79 in good health. The chain uses TRBV6-2 or TRBV6-3 and TRBJ2-5; TRBD2 matches at 8 bases. The sequencing sample was made of blood. CDR3 in amino acids: CASSVAGREVETQYF. For the CDR3, the DNA is TGTGCCAGCAGTGTAGCGGGGAGAGAGGTAGAGACCCAGTACTTC.